Listed here are 3 T cell receptor beta chains from one sample, sequenced in a study of CD8 T cells in ankylosing spondylitis. General study points: Blood from ankylosing spondylitis patients appeared to carry a characteristic roughly 8-variant TCR beta motif.

Their antigen targets remain unknown. TCRdb fed the 5' RACE reads into MiXCR, producing one record per CDR3 protein. The data hold a few hundred thousand distinct CDR3 sequences, with more than 15% observed a single time. Sequenced sample: blood, either unsorted or a sorted T cell fraction (not recorded which). The receptors originated from a male donor with ankylosing spondylitis.

A few counts support this clonotype. The chain employs TRBV20-1 and TRBJ1-1; possibly TRBD1 for D (5 bases). V was cut by 6 bases and J by 4 bases, with 18 bases left in between. The germline gives CDR1 DFQATT, CDR2 SNEGSKA (reference sequence). The CDR3 contains 14 residues. CDR3: CSARDPRAGTEAFF. CDR3 DNA sequence: TGCAGTGCCCGGGACCCCCGTGCGGGCACTGAAGCTTTCTTT.

The CDR3 region has the DNA TGCAGTGCTAGACCATCGGGGGGAGGGCCCATGGATGAGCAGTTCTTC. Translated, it gives CSARPSGGGPMDEQFF. This chain links TRBV20-1 with TRBJ2-1; 7 bases match TRBD2. CDR3 length: 16 amino acids. Germline trimming cut 2 bases from V and 8 bases from J; bases unmatched to any gene: 15. The V gene's germline CDR1 is DFQATT and CDR2 SNEGSKA (reference sequence).

This clonotype was observed a single time. The chain joins TRBV6-1 to TRBJ1-4; D gene ambiguous. V was cut by 4 bases and J by 4 bases, with 7 bases left in between. CDR1 is MNHNS, CDR2 SASEGT, per germline. This CDR3 region has 13 residues. In DNA form, the CDR3 reads TGTGCCAGCAGTGGTAGTCATAATGAAAAACTGTTTTTT. Translating gives CASSGSHNEKLFF.